This is a list of T cell receptor beta chains from one sample in a study of radiotherapy plus CTLA-4 blockade in lung cancer. Libraries were prepared by immunoSEQ multiplex PCR; TCRdb keeps only in-frame clonotypes and omits some of them. The sample yields tens of thousands of clones, 77% seen once. The sample here was peripheral blood, taken from a patient treated with radiotherapy plus ipilimumab. The receptors were gathered from a human donor with non-small cell lung cancer whose response to radiotherapy plus ipilimumab could not be evaluated. Both conserved end residues are trimmed from each CDR3.

V: TRBV6-5; CDR3: ASSSWTGIRYGYT
V: TRBV4-3; CDR3: ASSQDPRGAAGMSEAF
V: TRBV29-1; CDR3: SVDGTAGGYNEQF
V: TRBV2; CDR3: ASSATSGGQETQY
V: TRBV9; CDR3: ASSEVGQGLNTEAF
V: TRBV19; CDR3: ASSIQQGSNQPQH
V: TRBV10-2; CDR3: ASREGQVNQPQH
V: TRBV4-1; CDR3: ASSRTGGGNQPQH
V: TRBV6-1; CDR3: ARGGFPISGELF
V: TRBV7-2; CDR3: ASSFGTGGSLPGELF
V: TRBV4-3; CDR3: ASSPRTGPDTQY
V: TRBV6-5; CDR3: AAGARTGELF
V: TRBV7-2; CDR3: ASSLGGANTEAF
V: TRBV7-2; CDR3: ASSFMETQY
V: TRBV6-1; CDR3: ASSEVPGTATGNTIY
V: TRBV5-1; CDR3: ASSLGQGNEKLF
V: TRBV6-1; CDR3: ATTGQIYEQY
V: TRBV7-8; CDR3: ASSPSASAGQY